This passage covers 7 T cell receptor beta chains from one sample sequenced in a study of blood T cell repertoires in COVID-19. Only in-frame clones appear in the TCRdb table, and some are missing; sequencing was by immunoSEQ multiplex PCR. The sample carries about 130,000 clones, approximately 84% recorded once. Sequencing was done on a sample of peripheral blood. These receptors were obtained from an older woman with acute or convalescent COVID-19.

This clone appeared a few times. CDR3 DNA: TGTGCCAGCACCCGGGGGACGGGGGGGTCCTATGGCTACACCTTC. It translates to CASTRGTGGSYGYTF. The chain links TRBV2 to TRBJ1-2; possibly TRBD1 for D (5 bases). Trimming took off 7 bases at V and 4 bases at J, with 19 bases between the two ends. CDR1 and CDR2 (germline): SNHLY, FYNNEI. The CDR3 runs to 15 residues.

This clone was detected once. The chain employs TRBV4-1 and TRBJ2-1; 12 bases fit TRBD2. This CDR3 is 18 amino acids long. Germline V lookup: CDR1 MGHRA, CDR2 YSYEKL. The J segment lost 0 bases and the V segment lost 8 bases, leaving 11 bases of the junction unmatched. CDR3 protein: CASHRLAGATSSYNEQFF. The DNA of the CDR3 is TGCGCCAGCCATCGACTAGCGGGGGCCACGAGCTCCTACAATGAGCAGTTCTTC.

This clone was counted ten times or more. This rearrangement joins TRBV6-5 to TRBJ2-1, with D hard to call. Deletions cut 11 bases from V and 6 bases from J, with 17 bases between. This CDR3 has 13 residues. The germline V gene encodes CDR1 MNHEY and CDR2 SVGAGI. CDR3: CAGRNPQVNEQFF. The CDR3, as DNA: TGTGCCGGAAGAAATCCTCAGGTCAATGAGCAGTTCTTC.

The chain is built from TRBV29-1 and TRBJ2-3; 10 positions agree with TRBD1. Germline V gives CDR1 SQVTM, CDR2 ANQGSEA. The CDR3 covers 15 residues. V was clipped by 6 bases and J by 6 bases; unmatched bases: 12. CDR3 nucleotide sequence: TGCAGCGTCACACCCAGGACAGGGGGGGTGGATACGCAGTATTTT. This encodes CSVTPRTGGVDTQYF.

V is TRBV15 and J is TRBJ1-2; TRBD1 is a possible D gene (6 bases). From germline, CDR1 is LNHNV and CDR2 YYDKDF (reference sequence). CDR3 length equals 16 residues. Trimming took 2 bases from V and 0 from J, leaving 13 bases between them. The CDR3 DNA follows: TGTGCCACCAGCAGATCTCAGGGGCCGACTAACTATGGCTACACCTTC. Translation gives CATSRSQGPTNYGYTF.

The gene calls are TRBV2 and TRBJ1-1, with 7 bases identical to TRBD1. This CDR3 contains 14 residues. Germline V gene data show CDR1 as SNHLY and CDR2 as FYNNEI. V lost 6 bases and J lost 6; bases outside the gene matches: 10. The CDR3 here is CASSLTGRRAEAFF. The CDR3 DNA is TGTGCCAGCAGCCTGACAGGGAGGAGGGCTGAAGCTTTCTTT.

V and J are TRBV5-1 and TRBJ1-2; 11 positions agree with TRBD1. This CDR3 is built from 15 residues. Trimming cost V 4 bases and J 6 bases; bases outside gene matches: 8. Looked up from germline, CDR1 is SGHRS and CDR2 is YFSETQ. The DNA for the CDR3 is TGCGCCAGCAGCGGGAGGACAGGGGGCGTTCATGGCTACACCTTC. Protein: CASSGRTGGVHGYTF.